This T cell receptor beta chain was sequenced for a study of cytomegalovirus exposure and HLA in healthy donors. Study-wide background: As an earlier analysis found, about 179 million T cells yielded about 120 million unique TCR beta sequences. General study findings and limits: A few CMV-associated chains proved CMV antigen-specific in vitro.

Points on this clone: Its specificity is not known.

PCR involved 60 Vbeta and 13 Jbeta primers. Generated by immunoSEQ multiplex PCR, the TCRdb table keeps only in-frame clones and is missing some. The data show under 150,000 clones, around 77% seen once. From germline, CDR1 is MDHEN and CDR2 SYDVKM. After removal of 2 bases from V and 4 bases from J, the junction contained 1 base not matched to a gene. This CDR3 is built from 15 residues. The V call is TRBV28, the J call TRBJ2-2, with 10 bases matching TRBD1. The material sequenced was PBMCs. This receptor was taken from a woman in her 30s in good health and CMV-seropositive. CDR3 amino acids: CASSLRTGGTGELFF. CDR3 coding DNA: TGTGCCAGCAGTTTAAGGACAGGGGGCACCGGGGAGCTGTTTTTT.